Below are 3 T cell receptor beta chains sequenced from a single sample in a study of early T cells in non-severe SARS-CoV-2 infection. From the 5' RACE reads, TCRdb called clonotypes with MiXCR, one entry per CDR3 protein. Among almost 30,000 distinct CDR3 sequences listed, about 4.8% were seen once. Sequenced: whole blood. The receptor set was obtained from an adult who was a healthcare worker with PCR-confirmed SARS-CoV-2 infection or an uninfected control (not recorded which).

J is TRBJ1-1 and V is TRBV12-3 or TRBV12-4, with no clear D. This CDR3 is 14 amino acids long. Between the trimmed V and J ends, which lost 0 bases and 2 bases, there was a span of 7 bases. This CDR3 reads CASSLALRNTEAFF. The CDR3, as DNA: TGTGCCAGCAGTTTAGCGCTCAGAAACACTGAAGCTTTCTTT.

A few counts support this clonotype. J is TRBJ1-6 and V is TRBV12-3 or TRBV12-4; the D is unclear. V lost 6 bases and J 6 bases, leaving 12 bases between the germline ends. The CDR3 contains 14 residues. The CDR3 here is CASSPDLSNSPLHF. CDR3 bases: TGTGCCAGCAGCCCGGACCTTAGTAATTCACCCCTCCACTTT.

The table lists this clonotype with a few counts. The chain carries TRBV19 and TRBJ1-4, with 7 bases lining up with TRBD1. CDR3 length: 15 amino acids. Germline V gives CDR1 LNHDA, CDR2 SQIVND (reference sequence). The V gene end was trimmed by 4 bases and the J gene end by 7 bases; junction bases not matched to a gene: 9. The CDR3 bases are TGTGCCAGTAGTACCGGGACAGCGACAAGTGAAAAACTGTTTTTT. This codes for CASSTGTATSEKLFF. Looking up the rest from reference TRBV19 and TRBJ1-4 gives the full variable domain: DGGITQSPKYLFRKEGQNVTLSCEQNLNHDAMYWYRQDPGQGLRLIYYSQIVNDFQKGDIAEGYSVSREKKESFPLTVTSAQKNPTAFYLCASSTGTATSEKLFFGSGTQLSVL.